These 20 T cell receptor beta chains were all obtained from the same sample, sequenced in a study of shared T cell receptors in the human thymus. The protocol was immunoSEQ multiplex PCR, while the TCRdb copy is restricted to in-frame clones and leaves out a portion. The sample has 600,000 to 900,000 clones; approximately 85% are singletons. The same sample was also used in a study of human thymus T cells.

Specimen: thymocytes. Receptors originate from a girl under two years old with a congenital heart defect.

This chain joins TRBV5-1 and TRBJ1-1; a possible D gene is TRBD1 (6 bases). This CDR3 is built from 15 residues. Germline loops: CDR1 SGHRS, CDR2 YFSETQ. V lost 4 bases, J lost 4 bases, and 17 bases lay in between. The CDR3 region is CASSPDNRVSTEAFF. Written as DNA, the CDR3 is TGCGCCAGCAGCCCGGATAACAGGGTTTCCACTGAAGCTTTCTTT.

The chain joins TRBV6-1 to TRBJ1-1; TRBD1 matches 7 bases. The CDR3 contains 13 residues. Germline V lookup: CDR1 MNHNS, CDR2 SASEGT. The trim removed 10 bases at V and 5 bases at J, leaving 10 bases unmatched. The CDR3 DNA reads TGTGCCACCGACAGGGTGAGTTTGACTGAAGCTTTCTTT. Translating it yields CATDRVSLTEAFF.

The V gene is TRBV12-5, the J gene TRBJ2-7; 11 nucleotides agree with TRBD1. In germline, CDR1 is LGHNT, CDR2 FRNRAP. CDR3 length equals 15 residues. V dropped 1 base and J dropped 7; count of bases not matched to a gene: 6. The CDR3 sequence is CASGLGDRGLSEQYF. The CDR3 DNA sequence: TGTGCTAGTGGTTTGGGGGACAGGGGGTTGAGTGAGCAGTACTTC. Drawing the rest from reference TRBV12-5 and TRBJ2-7, the complete variable domain is DARVTQTPRHKVTEMGQEVTMRCQPILGHNTVFWYRQTMMQGLELLAYFRNRAPLDDSGMPKDRFSAEMPDATLATLKIQPSEPRDSAVYFCASGLGDRGLSEQYFGPGTRLTVT.

The chain links TRBV6-5 to TRBJ1-1; weak D call: TRBD1 (5 bases). V lost 2 bases and J lost 10, with 17 bases in between. The CDR3 covers 14 residues. CDR1 is MNHEY, CDR2 SVGAGI, per germline. The DNA of the CDR3 is TGTGCCAGCAGTTACAAGGGACTGAAGGCACGAGCTTTCTTT. The encoded protein is CASSYKGLKARAFF.

The chain employs TRBV6-1 and TRBJ2-1; 9 nucleotides agree with TRBD1. The CDR3 is 15 amino acids. The V and J ends lost 3 bases and 10 bases, in that order; junction bases with no gene match: 10. Germline V CDR1 and CDR2: MNHNS, SASEGT. The CDR3 coding sequence is TGTGCCAGCAGTGATTTGACAGGGGGAGCAGGGGAGCAGTTCTTC. This encodes CASSDLTGGAGEQFF.

The rearrangement uses TRBV28 and TRBJ1-1; the D is unclear. Germline CDR1 MDHEN, CDR2 SYDVKM. Trimming took off 2 bases at V and 4 bases at J, with 5 bases between the two ends. CDR3 length: 12 residues. The CDR3 nucleotides read TGTGCCAGCAGTTTAAGCTCCACTGAAGCTTTCTTT. Protein product: CASSLSSTEAFF.

J is TRBJ2-3 and V is TRBV4-3; 7 bases align to TRBD1. In germline, CDR1 is LGHNA, CDR2 YSLEER. The CDR3 totals 15 residues. With 5 bases clipped from V and 2 bases from J, the junction kept 7 bases outside the gene matches. CDR3 sequence reads: CASSGDSLNTDTQYF. The CDR3 DNA sequence: TGCGCCAGCAGCGGGGACAGTCTAAACACAGATACGCAGTATTTT.

The chain recombines TRBV18 with TRBJ1-3; D is undetermined. The CDR3 covers 15 residues. CDR1 is KGHSH and CDR2 is LQKENI in the germline V gene. The V end lost 3 bases, the J end lost 2 bases, and 11 bases lay between the germline ends. CDR3 protein: CASSPFRGPGNTIYF. In DNA, the CDR3 is TGTGCCAGCTCACCTTTTAGAGGCCCTGGAAACACCATATATTTT.

This chain uses TRBV11-3 with TRBJ2-7; 7 bases align to TRBD2. The CDR3 extends over 19 amino acids. Germline lookup yields CDR1 SGHNT and CDR2 YENEEA. Trimming took 5 bases from V and 1 from J; bases not matched to a gene: 20. The CDR3 nucleotides are TGTGCCAGCAGCCCCACCTCTGGGGGGGAAAACTCTGTATCCTACGAGCAGTACTTC. It encodes CASSPTSGGENSVSYEQYF.

The J gene is TRBJ2-1, the V gene TRBV25-1, with 16 bases matching TRBD2. The CDR3 length is 17 residues. V was clipped by 3 bases and J by 6 bases; unmatched bases: 5. CDR1 MGHDK and CDR2 SYGVNS come from the germline V gene. CDR3 coding DNA: TGTGCCAGCAGTGAGGGACTAGCGGGGGGGCTCAGCAATGAGCAGTTCTTC. This encodes CASSEGLAGGLSNEQFF.

The chain recombines TRBV18 with TRBJ1-4; the D gene is possibly TRBD1 (5 bases). V gave up 3 bases and J gave up 3 bases, with 8 bases separating them. The CDR3 has 14 amino acids. CDR1 is KGHSH and CDR2 is LQKENI in the germline V gene. The CDR3 reads CASSPEGANEKLFF. The CDR3 DNA reads as TGTGCCAGCTCACCGGAAGGGGCTAATGAAAAACTGTTTTTT.

The J gene is TRBJ1-6, the V gene TRBV4-3; the D gene is possibly TRBD1 (6 bases). The CDR3 covers 17 residues. CDR1 is LGHNA and CDR2 is YSLEER in the germline V gene. V gave up 1 base and J gave up 5 bases, with 15 bases separating them. CDR3: CASSQVLGALNNSPLHF. DNA of the CDR3: TGCGCCAGCAGCCAAGTGCTGGGGGCGCTTAATAATTCACCCCTCCACTTT.

This clone was recorded a few times. Sequence at one end of the junction differs from germline and may be a read error. The identical CDR3 is also encoded by other nucleotide sequences in the sample. The chain combines TRBV5-4 with TRBJ1-6; TRBD1 might be the D (6 bases). Germline V gives CDR1 SGHNT, CDR2 YYREEE (reference sequence). The CDR3 length is 15 residues. The CDR3 DNA reads TGTGCCAGCAGCCAACAGGGCTCCTATAATTCCCCCCTCCACTTT. This translates into CASSQQGSYNSPLHF.

V and J are TRBV5-1 and TRBJ1-3; D not certain. The CDR3 is made up of 18 amino acids. Germline V lookup: CDR1 SGHRS, CDR2 YFSETQ. V was trimmed by 0 bases and J by 2 bases, leaving 18 bases between them. Here the CDR3 reads CASSLGSGRRFPGNTIYF. CDR3 sequence (DNA): TGCGCCAGCAGCTTGGGATCGGGGAGGAGATTTCCTGGAAACACCATATATTTT.

This rearrangement joins TRBV4-1 to TRBJ2-7, with D perhaps TRBD1 (6 bases). V was cut by 2 bases and J by 4 bases, with 15 bases left in between. The CDR3 runs 15 residues. CDR1 is MGHRA, CDR2 YSYEKL, per germline. CDR3 loop: CASSQRQVGPYEQYF. CDR3 in DNA: TGCGCCAGCAGCCAAAGACAGGTAGGGCCATACGAGCAGTACTTC.

The chain has TRBV5-6 and TRBJ1-3; D is uncertain. Germline values: CDR1 SGHDT, CDR2 YYEEEE. The CDR3 contains 17 residues. Trimming left V 1 base short and J 8 bases short, with 22 bases between. The CDR3 loop is CASSLRRKYYPGDTIYF. As DNA, the CDR3 is TGTGCCAGCAGCTTGAGACGGAAATACTATCCCGGAGACACCATATATTTT. The full variable domain, rest sourced from reference TRBV5-6 and TRBJ1-3, is DAGVTQSPTHLIKTRGQQVTLRCSPKSGHDTVSWYQQALGQGPQFIFQYYEEEERQRGNFPDRFSGHQFPNYSSELNVNALLLGDSALYLCASSLRRKYYPGDTIYFGEGSWLTVV.

This rearrangement joins TRBV7-4 to TRBJ1-1; a weak D match, TRBD1 (5 bases). V lost 5 bases and J lost 0, with 19 bases in between. The CDR3 runs to 17 residues. CDR1 SGHVT and CDR2 SQSDAQ come from the germline V gene. DNA for the CDR3: TGTGCCAGCAGCCGCTACCTGGAGGGGCAGTTGAACACTGAAGCTTTCTTT. Protein product: CASSRYLEGQLNTEAFF.

V is TRBV7-2 and J is TRBJ2-3; D is uncertain. The germline V gene encodes CDR1 SGHTA and CDR2 FQGNSA. The germline V and J ends were trimmed by 3 bases and 6 bases, with 4 bases remaining between them. The CDR3 is made up of 11 amino acids. CDR3 bases: TGTGCCAGCAGCTTGTCGGATACGCAGTATTTT. Translation: CASSLSDTQYF. The whole variable domain, remainder taken from reference TRBV7-2 and TRBJ2-3, is GAGVSQSPSNKVTEKGKDVELRCDPISGHTALYWYRQSLGQGLEFLIYFQGNSAPDKSGLPSDRFSAERTGGSVSTLTIQRTQQEDSAVYLCASSLSDTQYFGPGTRLTVL.

The chain joins TRBV27 to TRBJ2-3; D uncertain. V was clipped by 5 bases and J by 2 bases, with 14 bases between them. This CDR3 has 15 amino acids. Germline assignment: CDR1 MNHEY and CDR2 SMNVEV (reference sequence). The CDR3 region is CASSAQTVLTDTQYF. Here the CDR3 DNA reads TGTGCCAGCAGTGCTCAGACTGTCCTCACAGATACGCAGTATTTT.

This chain uses TRBV27 with TRBJ1-3; tentative D call: TRBD1 (6 bases). From germline, CDR1 is MNHEY and CDR2 SMNVEV (reference sequence). The CDR3 length is 13 residues. Between the trimmed V and J ends, which lost 7 bases and 0 bases, there was a span of 7 bases. The CDR3 sequence: CASKGDSGNTIYF. The CDR3 region has the DNA TGTGCCAGCAAGGGGGACTCTGGAAACACCATATATTTT.